The T cell receptor (beta chain) under discussion was sequenced for a study of shared clonotypes between healthy human individuals. As to this clone: Its antigen remains unknown.

Study-wide results and limits: Rarefaction demonstrated incomplete sorted-subset sequencing despite large depth. Apart from blood, nothing was sampled; tissue repertoires likely differ.

There were only Caucasian adults among the donors, and all lived in Nashville, Tennessee. V shed 6 bases, J shed 2 bases, and the junction held 3 bases outside the gene matches. Germline CDR1 MNHEY, CDR2 SVGAGI. The CDR3 length is 14 residues. The assay was immunoSEQ multiplex PCR, and TCRdb's table has in-frame clones only and misses some. The sample includes around 700,000 clones, roughly 70% of them seen just once. The sequenced sample was memory CD4+ T cells sorted from blood. This sample's subset: CD45RA-negative fraction. The sequence came from a woman aged 25-40 years in good health. The chain links TRBV6-5 to TRBJ1-2; 10 bases line up with TRBD1. The CDR3 region has the DNA TGTGCCAGCAGAGCGGGACAGGGGAACTATGGCTACACCTTC. Protein: CASRAGQGNYGYTF.